Described below is a single T cell receptor beta chain sequence and its context. What it binds is not known. The sample comes from a study of cytomegalovirus exposure and HLA in healthy donors. Amplification used 60 Vbeta primers and 13 Jbeta primers. Assay used: immunoSEQ multiplex PCR; TCRdb lists only in-frame clones, some missing. The sample lists 150,000 to 200,000 clones, around 82% occurring once. Findings and caveats of the study: What was likely a sequencing artifact was a cluster of highly shared sequence variants.

The CDR3 loop spans 17 amino acids. Germline V CDR1 and CDR2: MGHDK, SYGVNS. With 0 bases removed from V and 2 bases from J, the gap between germline ends came to 13 bases. The rearrangement uses TRBV25-1 and TRBJ2-2, with D perhaps matching TRBD2 (6 bases). This clonotype was sampled from a young man in good health and CMV-seronegative. Sequencing was done on a sample of PBMCs. The CDR3 loop is CASSEYFGGPNTGELFF. The CDR3, as DNA: TGTGCCAGCAGTGAATATTTCGGAGGGCCTAACACCGGGGAGCTGTTTTTT.